These 19 T cell receptor beta chains came from one sample sequenced in a study of PD-1 blockade in classical Hodgkin lymphoma. Assay used: immunoSEQ multiplex PCR; TCRdb lists only in-frame clones, some missing. Here the sample spans some 8,900 clones, 84% being singletons. Exposure to brentuximab vedotin varied, and each patient had relapsed following autologous stem cell transplantation. The CD4+ T cells used were purified from thawed PBMCs through magnetic negative selection. The sample was CD4+ T cells from blood, taken at baseline. These receptors were taken from a human donor with classical Hodgkin lymphoma.

The V call is TRBV18, the J call TRBJ2-7; 11 positions agree with TRBD2. The CDR3 has 14 amino acids. V shed 6 bases and J 2 bases; nucleotides not matched to a gene: 3. Germline assignment: CDR1 KGHSH and CDR2 LQKENI. The CDR3 reads CASSVAGGTYEQYF. DNA of the CDR3: TGTGCCAGCTCGGTAGCGGGAGGGACCTACGAGCAGTACTTC.

The chain carries TRBV2 and TRBJ2-1; 7 nucleotides line up with TRBD2. The germline CDR1 and CDR2 sequences are SNHLY and FYNNEI. CDR3 length equals 13 residues. The J segment lost 6 bases and the V segment lost 7 bases, leaving 6 bases of the junction unmatched. The CDR3 sequence: CASKWRESNEQFF. CDR3 nucleotides: TGTGCCAGCAAATGGCGGGAGTCCAATGAGCAGTTCTTC.

The J gene is TRBJ2-3, the V gene TRBV6-5, with D possibly being TRBD1 (5 bases). The germline CDR1 and CDR2 sequences are MNHEY and SVGAGI. This CDR3 has 14 amino acids. Trimming took off 6 bases at V and 0 bases at J, with 10 bases between the two ends. CDR3 DNA sequence: TGTGCCAGCAGCCCAGACAGAAGCACAGATACGCAGTATTTT. Protein sequence: CASSPDRSTDTQYF.

The rearrangement uses TRBV5-5 and TRBJ1-1; D call uncertain. This CDR3 spans 14 amino acids. Trimming pared 4 bases from V and 0 bases from J, leaving 10 bases between. The germline V gene encodes CDR1 SGHKS and CDR2 YYEKEE (reference sequence). CDR3 protein: CASSLGSMNTEAFF. CDR3 nucleotides: TGTGCCAGCAGCCTTGGAAGCATGAACACTGAAGCTTTCTTT.

This sequence joins TRBV10-3 and TRBJ2-3; D is ambiguous. Germline V CDR1 and CDR2: ENHRY, SYGVKD. This CDR3 has 14 residues. V lost 0 bases to trimming and J lost 2 bases, with 6 bases between them. The CDR3 reads CAISESTDTDTQYF. The CDR3 DNA reads TGTGCCATCAGTGAGTCTACGGACACAGATACGCAGTATTTT.

This clone appeared a single time. The J gene is TRBJ2-5, the V gene TRBV6-5; no firm D call. The last part of the DNA fits TRBJ2-7 better; the J call may be wrong. Germline V gene data show CDR1 as MNHEY and CDR2 as SVGAGI. The CDR3 is 12 residues long. For the CDR3, the DNA is TGTGCCAGCAGCCTCACCCCATACGAGCAGTACTTC. This gives the protein CASSLTPYEQYF.

The chain is built from TRBV5-1 and TRBJ2-5; 7 positions agree with TRBD2. J was trimmed by 0 bases and V by 5 bases; bases with no gene match: 7. The V gene's germline CDR1 is SGHRS and CDR2 YFSETQ. The CDR3 is 15 residues long. The CDR3 sequence: CASRAGLGYQETQYF. The DNA of the CDR3 is TGCGCCAGCAGAGCGGGGTTAGGGTACCAAGAGACCCAGTACTTC.

V usage is TRBV27 and J usage is TRBJ1-1; TRBD1 matches 7 bases. The CDR3 has 13 residues. Germline trimming cut 3 bases from V and 9 bases from J; bases unmatched to any gene: 7. Per the germline V gene, CDR1 is MNHEY and CDR2 is SMNVEV (reference sequence). CDR3 sequence reads: CASSFTGTAKAFF. The CDR3 region has the DNA TGTGCCAGCAGTTTCACCGGGACAGCCAAAGCTTTCTTT.

The chain recombines TRBV5-8 with TRBJ2-7, with no clear D. V was cut by 0 bases and J by 3 bases, with 1 base left in between. The CDR3 length is 11 residues. CDR1 and CDR2 (germline): SGHTS, YDEGEE. In nucleotides, the CDR3 is TGTGCCAGCAGCTTGGGCTACGAGCAGTACTTC. Translation gives CASSLGYEQYF.

The J gene is TRBJ1-4, the V gene TRBV6-5; D is perhaps TRBD1 (6 bases). The ends were cut back, 6 bases at V and 10 bases at J, with 21 bases in the middle. In germline, CDR1 is MNHEY, CDR2 SVGAGI. The CDR3 totals 15 residues. The CDR3 protein is CASSPVVRGRGKLFF. The CDR3 nucleotides read TGTGCCAGCAGCCCCGTAGTGAGGGGGAGAGGAAAACTGTTTTTT.

This sequence joins TRBV6-5 and TRBJ2-3; 8 nucleotides line up with TRBD1. V was clipped by 4 bases and J by 1 base; unmatched bases: 4. CDR1 MNHEY and CDR2 SVGAGI come from the germline V gene. This CDR3 is built from 15 residues. The DNA of the CDR3 is TGTGCCAGCAGTTCCCCGGGACAGGGCACAGATACGCAGTATTTT. The encoded protein is CASSSPGQGTDTQYF.

The rearrangement uses TRBV29-1 and TRBJ1-3, with 8 bases aligning to TRBD1. V trimming: 5 bases; J trimming: 4 bases; junction bases outside the gene matches: 7. Germline CDR1 SQVTM, CDR2 ANQGSEA. The CDR3 has 14 amino acids. The CDR3 sequence is CSVSSGGAGNTIYF. In nucleotides, the CDR3 is TGCAGCGTTTCCTCAGGGGGCGCGGGAAACACCATATATTTT.

This chain connects TRBV5-1 to TRBJ2-3; perhaps TRBD2 as D (6 bases). The CDR3 has 16 amino acids. Trimming removed 1 base from V and 2 bases from J, with 14 bases in between. Germline V gene sequence: CDR1 SGHRS, CDR2 YFSETQ. The CDR3 here is CASSLRGGGSTDTQYF. CDR3 coding DNA: TGCGCCAGCAGCTTGCGTGGGGGAGGCTCCACAGATACGCAGTATTTT.

The chain is built from TRBV11-2 and TRBJ2-5; D gene unclear. The J call may be in error: the DNA end matches TRBJ2-7 better. This CDR3 region has 13 residues. In germline, CDR1 is SGHAT, CDR2 FQNNGV. This CDR3 reads CASSTSTRYEQYF. CDR3 DNA: TGTGCCAGCAGCACCTCTACCCGCTACGAGCAGTACTTC.

This clone was observed once. The V and J genes are TRBV6-5 and TRBJ2-5, with 9 bases aligning to TRBD1. This CDR3 has 14 residues. Germline values: CDR1 MNHEY, CDR2 SVGAGI. V gave up 5 bases and J gave up 4 bases; unmatched junction bases: 5. This chain's CDR3 is CASSGTGTGETQYF. The CDR3 nucleotides are TGTGCCAGCAGTGGGACAGGGACAGGAGAGACCCAGTACTTC.

This clone was found once. V gene TRBV6-1 combines with J gene TRBJ2-7; D is ambiguous. Trimming removed 6 bases from V and 1 base from J, with 10 bases in between. CDR1 is MNHNS and CDR2 is SASEGT in the germline V gene. The CDR3 covers 13 residues. This chain's CDR3 is CASSRTPSYEQYF. The CDR3, as DNA: TGTGCCAGCAGCCGGACGCCTTCCTACGAGCAGTACTTC.

V is TRBV18 and J is TRBJ1-4; D remains unclear. V was trimmed by 5 bases and J by 3 bases, leaving 7 bases between them. The CDR3 runs 13 residues. Looked up from germline, CDR1 is KGHSH and CDR2 is LQKENI. As DNA, the CDR3 is TGTGCCAGCTCAATCAAGTCTAATGAAAAACTGTTTTTT. This codes for CASSIKSNEKLFF.

The table lists this clone with a few counts. The chain links TRBV19 to TRBJ2-2; 10 positions match TRBD2. The J segment lost 2 bases and the V segment lost 4 bases, leaving 7 bases of the junction unmatched. The CDR3 is made up of 17 amino acids. The germline gives CDR1 LNHDA, CDR2 SQIVND (reference sequence). As DNA, the CDR3 is TGTGCCAGTAGTAGGGTCGGACTAGCGGCTAACACCGGGGAGCTGTTTTTT. Amino acids: CASSRVGLAANTGELFF.

This rearrangement joins TRBV6-1 to TRBJ1-5, with D perhaps TRBD1 (6 bases). This CDR3 has 16 residues. In germline, CDR1 is MNHNS, CDR2 SASEGT. V was clipped by 3 bases and J by 9 bases, with 21 bases between them. This CDR3 is CASSETGGVSGRPQHF. The CDR3 DNA sequence: TGTGCCAGCAGTGAGACAGGAGGTGTATCTGGTCGGCCCCAGCATTTT.